Listed here are 19 T cell receptor beta chains from one sample, sequenced in a study of tumor and adjacent non-tumor tissue in lung cancer (dated by TCRdb to 2016 to 2019). Receptor amplification or capture employed multiplex PCR. The sample was run on an Illumina HiSeq 2500. Following protocols modified from ARM-PCR, the researchers constructed TCRbeta libraries through three rounds of nested PCR with primers (Table S4). In TCRdb, the public reads were trimmed at Q25 with fastp and aligned with MiXCR, with productive beta chains retained. Each CDR3 protein appears once, grouped with its most common genes and DNA. Present in this sample are 75,000 to 100,000 distinct CDR3 sequences, just over 65% of which were seen just once. Around 17% of the sample comes from the top ten. RNA was isolated from bulk, unsorted tissue, and RNA quality was assessed with a NanoDrop ND-1000 and an Agilent 2100. Sequencing was performed on lung tumor tissue. Receptor source: a man aged 60 to 75 with non-small cell lung cancer.

In regard to this clonotype: A read error may produce the germline difference seen at one junction end. The rearrangement joins TRBV4-3 to TRBJ2-7; 10 bases align to TRBD2. The CDR3 is made up of 15 amino acids. Germline V gene sequence: CDR1 LGHNA, CDR2 YSLEER. CDR3 residues: CVSSLGTSESYEQYF. CDR3 nucleotides: TGCGTCAGCAGTCTAGGGACTAGCGAATCCTACGAGCAGTACTTC.

The sample holds one count of this clonotype. This may be a read error: a much more frequent sequence differs by one nucleotide. The chain combines TRBV20-1 with TRBJ2-5; TRBD1 agrees at 7 bases. CDR1 is DFQATT and CDR2 is SNEGSKA in the germline V gene (reference sequence). The CDR3 extends over 14 amino acids. CDR3 sequence (DNA): TGCAGTGCTCAAGGCTACGACAGGGTAGAGACCCAGTGCTTC. Translating it yields CSAQGYDRVETQCF.

The V gene is TRBV2, the J gene TRBJ2-3; TRBD2 agrees at 11 bases. V trimming: 0 bases; J trimming: 10 bases; junction bases outside the gene matches: 6. CDR1 and CDR2 (germline): SNHLY, FYNNEI. The CDR3 runs to 15 residues. The CDR3 DNA sequence: TGTGCCAGCAGTGAAGCGGTAGCGGGGGGGCGGGCGCAGTATTTT. It specifies CASSEAVAGGRAQYF.

The chain combines TRBV7-9 with TRBJ1-2; tentatively, D is TRBD1 (6 bases). The CDR3 length is 15 residues. Deletions cut 5 bases from V and 8 bases from J, with 21 bases between. The germline gives CDR1 SEHNR, CDR2 FQNEAQ (reference sequence). The CDR3 protein is CASSKKAQGWGGYTF. The CDR3 nucleotides read TGTGCCAGCAGCAAGAAGGCACAGGGATGGGGGGGCTACACCTTC.

This clonotype was counted ten times or more. This chain links TRBV18 with TRBJ1-4, with a tentative D call TRBD1 (5 bases). Germline CDR1 reads KGHSH; CDR2 reads LQKENI. The CDR3 has 14 residues. Trimming pared 6 bases from V and 5 bases from J, leaving 13 bases between. In DNA, the CDR3 is TGTGCCAGCTCTCCCGGGACCTCCAATGAAAAACTGTTTTTT. Translating it yields CASSPGTSNEKLFF.

To note about this clonotype: This may stem from a read error, because a much larger clone lies one nucleotide away. The chain is built from TRBV20-1 and TRBJ2-1, with TRBD2 identical over 13 bases. Germline CDR1 reads DFQATT; CDR2 reads SNEGSKA (reference sequence). The CDR3 is 16 amino acids. The CDR3: CIARALTSGRRHEQFF. In DNA, the CDR3 is TGCATTGCTAGAGCCCTGACTAGCGGGAGGCGACATGAGCAGTTCTTC.

With respect to this clonotype: One end of the junction fails to match germline, which may point to a read error. This chain uses TRBV12-3 or TRBV12-4 with TRBJ2-1; unclear D gene. This CDR3 is 12 amino acids long. CDR3 in amino acids: CTSSYPTEEQFF. CDR3 bases: TGTACCAGCAGTTACCCTACGGAGGAGCAGTTCTTC.

The V gene is TRBV12-3 or TRBV12-4, the J gene TRBJ2-3; 7 nucleotides match TRBD2. The CDR3 runs to 16 residues. The trim removed 5 bases at V and 1 base at J, leaving 9 bases unmatched. The CDR3 reads CASSPSVAGGTDTQYF. CDR3 sequence (DNA): TGTGCCAGCAGTCCCTCCGTGGCGGGAGGCACAGATACGCAGTATTTT.

Notes on this clonotype: This could be a read error, since a much larger clone is one nucleotide away. The gene calls are TRBV11-2 and TRBJ2-3; D might be TRBD2 (7 bases). The V gene's germline CDR1 is SGHAT and CDR2 FQNNGV. The CDR3 is 15 residues long. The CDR3 loop reads CTSSLGGAGADTQYF. CDR3 bases: TGTACCAGCAGCTTGGGGGGGGCCGGAGCAGATACGCAGTATTTT.

Details on this clonotype: Relative to the germline gene, one junction end is altered; a read error may explain this. The rearrangement links TRBV7-9 to TRBJ2-1; 16 bases match TRBD2. This CDR3 spans 20 amino acids. Germline-derived CDR1 and CDR2 are SEHNR and FQNEAQ (reference sequence). In DNA form, the CDR3 reads TGTGCCAGCAACTTAGAGTTGGGACTAGCGGGAGGGCGCCACTACAATGGGCAGTTCTTC. As protein: CASNLELGLAGGRHYNGQFF.

The CDR3 nucleotides are TGCGCCAGCAGCCAAGATCAGCAGGGCGCAATCTATGGCTACACCTTC. Translation: CASSQDQQGAIYGYTF. The rearrangement joins TRBV4-1 to TRBJ1-2; the D gene is possibly TRBD1 (5 bases). Deletions cut 0 bases from V and 4 bases from J, with 15 bases between. Germline CDR1 MGHRA, CDR2 YSYEKL. The length of the CDR3 is 16 residues.

A remark on this clonotype: The junction shows a germline mismatch at one end, possibly a read error. The V and J genes are TRBV6-1 and TRBJ1-5, with TRBD1 identical over 8 bases. Germline values: CDR1 MNHNS, CDR2 SASEGT. The CDR3 length is 19 residues. In DNA, the CDR3 is TGTGCCAGCAACCCCCCAGGAGGACAGGGCTTGGTTAGTAATCAGCCCCGGCATTTT. Amino acid sequence: CASNPPGGQGLVSNQPRHF.

Regarding this clonotype: Germline and junction disagree at one end, which may indicate a read error. This CDR3 reads CASTSEDYVSYERYF. The CDR3 DNA is TGTGCCAGCACCTCTGAGGACTATGTGTCCTACGAGCGGTATTTC. The chain couples TRBV6-2 or TRBV6-3 to TRBJ2-7; tentative D call: TRBD2 (6 bases). Germline loops: CDR1 MNHEY, CDR2 SVGEGT. The CDR3 is 15 amino acids.

Concerning this clonotype: A read error may be the cause here, since a much bigger clone is one base away. This chain joins TRBV5-1 and TRBJ2-1; 11 nucleotides agree with TRBD2. The CDR3 has 15 amino acids. CDR1 and CDR2 from the germline V gene are SGHRS and YFSETQ. This CDR3 is CANSSTSGGYNEQFF. CDR3 DNA sequence: TGCGCCAACAGCTCTACTAGCGGGGGATACAATGAGCAGTTCTTC.

Remarks on this clonotype: With a much larger clone just one base away, this may be a read error. This CDR3 is missing its conserved last phenylalanine or tryptophan, likely due to a read error. The V gene is TRBV5-4, the J gene TRBJ2-5; maybe TRBD2 (5 bases). V lost 2 bases, J lost 0 bases, and 17 bases lay in between. The CDR3 contains 17 residues. CDR1 and CDR2 (germline): SGHNT, YYREEE (reference sequence). For the CDR3, the DNA is TGTGCCAGCAGCTTACCGGCCCTCGGAGGCGACCAAGAGACCCAGTACCTC. Protein: CASSLPALGGDQETQYL.

With regard to this clonotype: The junction does not match germline at one end; this may be a read error. The chain recombines TRBV12-3 or TRBV12-4 with TRBJ2-2; D could derive from TRBD1 or TRBD2 (5 bases each). The CDR3 is 16 amino acids. For the CDR3, the DNA is TGTGCCAGCGGTTCCCCGACAGATTTTAACATCGGGAAGCTGTTTTTT. Amino acids: CASGSPTDFNIGKLFF.

Note on this clonotype: The conserved phenylalanine or tryptophan is not found at the CDR3 terminus, so this likely reflects a read error. The DNA is left out, because the CDR3 cannot be placed on it with certainty; the CDR3 is given as TCRdb lists it. The chain carries TRBV20-1 and TRBJ1-3; the table's D call TRBD1 went unverified against the DNA. The CDR3 totals 15 residues, both ends included. The V gene's germline CDR1 is DFQATT and CDR2 SNEGSKA (reference sequence). CDR3 sequence reads: CSALPGTGPGNTVYS.

Comment on this clonotype: The conserved closing phenylalanine or tryptophan is absent in this CDR3, likely reflecting a read error. The rearrangement joins TRBV4-3 to TRBJ2-3; D uncertain. Between the trimmed V and J ends, which lost 1 base and 6 bases, there was a span of 17 bases. CDR1 and CDR2 from the germline V gene are LGHNA and YSLEER. The CDR3 has 16 amino acids. CDR3 nucleotides: TGCGCCAGCAGCCAAGTCCCTGGCGGAACCATGGATACGCAGTATTAT. It codes for CASSQVPGGTMDTQYY.

This clonotype ranks as medium-sized. The rearrangement uses TRBV11-3 and TRBJ2-1; 16 bases align to TRBD2. The CDR3 extends over 15 amino acids. Trimming removed 5 bases from V and 8 bases from J; junction bases left unmatched: 3. Germline CDR1 and CDR2: SGHNT and YENEEA. The CDR3 sequence: CASSRGLAGGHEQFF. CDR3 DNA: TGTGCCAGCAGCCGGGGACTAGCGGGAGGGCATGAGCAGTTCTTC.